This TCR beta chain was found in a study of blood T cell repertoires in COVID-19. Study context: Spain, Italy and the United States supplied samples that represented acute and convalescent COVID-19. PBMCs, B-cell-depleted T cells, or T cells were the source of the cDNA or gDNA that made up the material.

V trimming: 3 bases; J trimming: 4 bases; junction bases outside the gene matches: 9. The CDR3 length is 15 residues. Germline V lookup: CDR1 SGHRS, CDR2 YFSETQ. How the authors handled the data: How many nucleated cells were present was estimated from reference gene primer amplification. Sequencing used immunoSEQ multiplex PCR; TCRdb keeps in-frame clones, though not all of them. That table furnishes V, J and clone size, whereas the DNA furnished D and trimming. The table records some 150,000 clones, approximately 78% of them present only once. This clone was detected only a few times. The material sequenced was peripheral blood. The V and J genes are TRBV5-1 and TRBJ1-2; 7 positions agree with TRBD1. The sequence derives from an elderly woman with acute or convalescent COVID-19. The CDR3 DNA sequence: TGCGCCAGCAGCTCCCTGGGGGACAGCGGCTATGGCTACACCTTC. Protein sequence: CASSSLGDSGYGYTF.